Presented here are 22 T cell receptor beta chains from one specimen sequenced in a study of T cell repertoires in aging, cancer and after chemotherapy. Multiplex touch-down PCR with TRB-A/B primers amplified rearranged V-D-J TRB sequences. From the multiplex PCR reads, TCRdb called clonotypes with MiXCR, one entry per CDR3 protein. The table shows about 4,300 distinct CDR3 sequences, with about two fifths occurring only once. The template was genomic DNA from peripheral blood, not RNA. The sequencing input was blood. The receptors stem from a human donor with a blood cancer.

This clonotype is medium-sized in the sample. This chain links TRBV27 with TRBJ2-5, with 7 bases fitting TRBD2. The CDR3 loop spans 17 amino acids. From germline, CDR1 is MNHEY and CDR2 SMNVEV (reference sequence). After removal of 6 bases from V and 0 bases from J, the junction contained 13 bases not matched to a gene. The CDR3 here is CASSPTGYSGYQETQYF. The CDR3 DNA is TGTGCCAGCAGCCCCACGGGGTATAGCGGGTACCAAGAGACCCAGTACTTC.

This clonotype turned up a few times. This chain uses TRBV6-5 with TRBJ1-4; no definite D call. Trimming left V 0 bases short and J 4 bases short, with 12 bases between. The CDR3 sequence is 16 residues long. Germline CDR1 is MNHEY and CDR2 is SVGAGI. The CDR3 DNA reads as TGTGCCAGCAGTTACTCGAGTCTACAGATTAATGAAAAACTGTTTTTT. This translates into CASSYSSLQINEKLFF.

A remark on this clonotype: At one end the junction does not follow the germline gene, possibly because of a read error. The chain is built from TRBV18 and TRBJ2-7; 8 nucleotides line up with TRBD2. The V gene's germline CDR1 is KGHSH and CDR2 LQKENI. CDR3 length equals 11 residues. The CDR3 loop reads CSSSPREGLSF. The CDR3 DNA is TGTTCCAGCTCACCACGGGAGGGGCTCTCGTTC.

The rearrangement uses TRBV27 and TRBJ2-2; either TRBD1 or TRBD2 may supply D (5 bases each). Germline values: CDR1 MNHEY, CDR2 SMNVEV (reference sequence). The CDR3 covers 16 residues. Trimming took off 8 bases at V and 6 bases at J, with 22 bases between the two ends. CDR3 nucleotides: TGTGCCAGCTGCACTCTCGGGGCCCCCATGGCCGGGGAGCTGTTTTTT. It codes for CASCTLGAPMAGELFF.

A few counts support this clonotype. The chain joins TRBV7-6 to TRBJ1-3; D perhaps matches TRBD1 (5 bases). The V and J ends lost 4 bases and 6 bases respectively, with 7 bases between them. Germline CDR1 SGHVS, CDR2 FNYEAQ. This CDR3 has 12 residues. The CDR3 bases are TGTGCCAGCAGCTACGGGACAAACACCATATATTTT. Translating gives CASSYGTNTIYF.

The chain is built from TRBV15 and TRBJ2-7; D unclear. Looked up from germline, CDR1 is LNHNV and CDR2 is YYDKDF (reference sequence). Trimming stripped 5 bases from V and 6 bases from J, with 14 bases between. The CDR3 has 13 amino acids. The CDR3 sequence: CATSPGSVLEQYF. CDR3 nucleotides: TGTGCCACCAGCCCAGGCAGCGTCCTCGAGCAGTACTTC. Based on the CDR3 plus reference TRBV15 and TRBJ2-7, the full variable domain is DAMVIQNPRYQVTQFGKPVTLSCSQTLNHNVMYWYQQKSSQAPKLLFHYYDKDFNNEADTPDNFQSRRPNTSFCFLDIRSPGLGDTAMYLCATSPGSVLEQYFGPGTRLTVT.

This clonotype qualifies as medium-sized. The CDR3: CASSIHGTGRETQYF. CDR3 sequence (DNA): TGTGCCAGTAGTATTCACGGGACAGGGAGAGAGACCCAGTACTTC. The chain has TRBV19 and TRBJ2-5, with 9 nucleotides matching TRBD1. CDR3 length: 15 residues. V was clipped by 3 bases and J by 4 bases; unmatched bases: 6. CDR1 and CDR2 (germline): LNHDA, SQIVND (reference sequence).

This chain uses TRBV6-5 with TRBJ2-3; TRBD2 is a possible D gene (5 bases). Germline CDR1 is MNHEY and CDR2 is SVGAGI. The CDR3 has 14 amino acids. V was cut by 9 bases and J by 7 bases, with 20 bases left in between. The CDR3 loop reads CARSQNGIGNTQYF. The DNA of the CDR3 is TGTGCCAGGAGTCAAAACGGGATTGGAAATACGCAGTATTTT.

The genes are TRBV12-3 or TRBV12-4 and TRBJ2-1; 13 bases are shared with TRBD2. The CDR3 contains 15 residues. The J segment lost 6 bases and the V segment lost 6 bases, leaving 5 bases of the junction unmatched. The CDR3 spells CASSAGTSGTNEQFF. CDR3 in DNA: TGTGCCAGCAGCGCCGGGACTAGCGGGACCAATGAGCAGTTCTTC.

The V and J genes are TRBV11-2 and TRBJ2-5; D not resolved. This CDR3 comprises 13 residues. Between the trimmed V and J ends, which lost 2 bases and 2 bases, there was a span of 6 bases. CDR1 and CDR2 from the germline V gene are SGHAT and FQNNGV. The chain's CDR3 is CASSLWRQETQYF. In DNA, the CDR3 is TGTGCCAGCAGCTTATGGCGGCAAGAGACCCAGTACTTC.

This chain uses TRBV27 with TRBJ2-7; 7 bases fit TRBD1. CDR3 size: 13 residues. Germline V lookup: CDR1 MNHEY, CDR2 SMNVEV (reference sequence). V trimming: 3 bases; J trimming: 3 bases; junction bases outside the gene matches: 2. The CDR3 nucleotides read TGTGCCAGCAGTTTCGGACAGGACTACGAGCAGTACTTC. This gives the protein CASSFGQDYEQYF.

The V call is TRBV5-7, the J call TRBJ1-2, with D perhaps matching TRBD1 (6 bases). Being an ORF, TRBV5-7 has a function that is uncertain. This CDR3 is built from 14 residues. Trimming shortened V by 3 bases and J by 0 bases, and 9 bases separated the two germline ends. The CDR3 is CASSSDSANYGYTF. The CDR3 DNA reads TGTGCCAGCAGCTCGGACAGTGCTAACTATGGCTACACCTTC.

The chain couples TRBV28 to TRBJ2-7, with D maybe TRBD2 (7 bases). CDR1 MDHEN and CDR2 SYDVKM come from the germline V gene. V was shortened by 4 bases and J by 7 bases, with 14 bases between the two germline ends. The CDR3 runs 13 residues. Here the CDR3 reads CASSYSGEGEQYF. In DNA, the CDR3 is TGTGCCAGCAGTTATTCAGGGGAGGGGGAGCAGTACTTC.

Within the sample, this clonotype is large. The DNA of the CDR3 is TGTGCCAGTAGAGAAGGGGGCACAGATACGCAGTATTTT. Its protein is CASREGGTDTQYF. The chain employs TRBV19 and TRBJ2-3, with TRBD1 as a possible D gene (5 bases). The CDR3 extends over 13 amino acids. Between the trimmed V and J ends, which lost 6 bases and 1 base, there was a span of 8 bases. Germline V gene lookup returns CDR1 LNHDA and CDR2 SQIVND (reference sequence). The whole variable domain, remainder taken from reference TRBV19 and TRBJ2-3, is DGGITQSPKYLFRKEGQNVTLSCEQNLNHDAMYWYRQDPGQGLRLIYYSQIVNDFQKGDIAEGYSVSREKKESFPLTVTSAQKNPTAFYLCASREGGTDTQYFGPGTRLTVL.

V usage is TRBV30 and J usage is TRBJ1-6; TRBD1 is a possible D gene (5 bases). In germline, CDR1 is GTSNPN, CDR2 SVGIG (reference sequence). V was clipped by 2 bases and J by 6 bases, with 20 bases between them. The CDR3 covers 17 residues. The CDR3 bases are TGTGCCTGGAGTAGTCCACAGGCGTTTACCCTTAATTCACCCCTCCACTTT. Translated, it gives CAWSSPQAFTLNSPLHF. The variable domain in full, with the rest retrieved from reference TRBV30 and TRBJ1-6, is SQTIHQWPATLVQPVGSPLSLECTVEGTSNPNLYWYRQAAGRGLQLLFYSVGIGQISSEVPQNLSASRPQDRQFILSSKKLLLSDSGFYLCAWSSPQAFTLNSPLHFGNGTRLTVT.

The chain has TRBV20-1 and TRBJ2-3; 8 positions match TRBD2. CDR1 and CDR2 (germline): DFQATT, SNEGSKA (reference sequence). This CDR3 is built from 18 residues. V lost 0 bases to trimming and J lost 0 bases; unmatched junction nucleotides: 11. The CDR3 is CSARDFSGSVPSTDTQYF. CDR3 DNA: TGCAGTGCTAGAGATTTCAGCGGGAGTGTCCCTAGCACAGATACGCAGTATTTT.

The chain uses TRBV7-9 and TRBJ2-5; the match to TRBD1 covers 8 bases. This CDR3 is built from 17 residues. Per germline, CDR1 SEHNR and CDR2 FQNEAQ (reference sequence). The junction had 13 bases not matched to a gene; V was cut back by 2 bases and J by 5 bases. CDR3 protein: CASSLQAGGLREETQYF. CDR3 nucleotides: TGTGCCAGCAGCTTACAGGCAGGGGGCCTCAGGGAGGAGACCCAGTACTTC.

This clonotype is deemed large (0.1 to 1%). The J gene is TRBJ2-1, the V gene TRBV19; no reliable D call. The CDR3 sequence is 15 residues long. Trimming shortened V by 5 bases and J by 0 bases, and 11 bases separated the two germline ends. Looked up from germline, CDR1 is LNHDA and CDR2 is SQIVND (reference sequence). CDR3 DNA: TGTGCCAGTAGTGCCTCGACCAGCTCCTACAATGAGCAGTTCTTC. This codes for CASSASTSSYNEQFF.

This clonotype was counted between two and nine times. The rearrangement uses TRBV19 and TRBJ2-7; TRBD1 is a possible D gene (5 bases). Trimming took off 1 base at V and 3 bases at J, with 13 bases between the two ends. Germline V CDR1 and CDR2: LNHDA, SQIVND (reference sequence). The CDR3 is 15 residues long. The CDR3 nucleotides read TGTGCCAGTAGTATAGGTCGTGGGGCGTACTACGAGCAGTACTTC. Its translation: CASSIGRGAYYEQYF. Full variable domain (rest looked up from reference TRBV19 and TRBJ2-7): DGGITQSPKYLFRKEGQNVTLSCEQNLNHDAMYWYRQDPGQGLRLIYYSQIVNDFQKGDIAEGYSVSREKKESFPLTVTSAQKNPTAFYLCASSIGRGAYYEQYFGPGTRLTVT.

This rearrangement joins TRBV7-6 to TRBJ2-4, with 8 bases aligning to TRBD1. This CDR3 has 15 residues. From germline, CDR1 is SGHVS and CDR2 FNYEAQ. V dropped 5 bases and J dropped 7; count of bases not matched to a gene: 10. The CDR3 sequence is CASSRMTGEANIQYF. CDR3 nucleotide sequence: TGTGCCAGCAGCCGAATGACAGGGGAGGCGAACATTCAGTACTTC.

Notes on this clonotype: This sequence may be a read error, since a much larger clone differs from it by one base. J is TRBJ2-2 and V is TRBV29-1; a weak D match, TRBD1 (6 bases). CDR1 and CDR2 (germline): SQVTM, ANQGSEA. The length of the CDR3 is 12 residues. V lost 7 bases and J lost 5, with 11 bases in between. For the CDR3, the DNA is TGCAGCGCTAGACAGGAGACCGGGGAGCTGTTTTTT. Translation: CSARQETGELFF.

This clonotype was seen a few times. A read error may account for a junction end that differs from germline. The chain recombines TRBV29-1 with TRBJ1-2, with TRBD1 identical over 10 bases. CDR1 SQVTM and CDR2 ANQGSEA come from the germline V gene. The CDR3 loop spans 12 amino acids. The CDR3 DNA reads TGCAGCGGGGGGTCCGGGACAGGGGACGCCCGCTTC. This gives the protein CSGGSGTGDARF.